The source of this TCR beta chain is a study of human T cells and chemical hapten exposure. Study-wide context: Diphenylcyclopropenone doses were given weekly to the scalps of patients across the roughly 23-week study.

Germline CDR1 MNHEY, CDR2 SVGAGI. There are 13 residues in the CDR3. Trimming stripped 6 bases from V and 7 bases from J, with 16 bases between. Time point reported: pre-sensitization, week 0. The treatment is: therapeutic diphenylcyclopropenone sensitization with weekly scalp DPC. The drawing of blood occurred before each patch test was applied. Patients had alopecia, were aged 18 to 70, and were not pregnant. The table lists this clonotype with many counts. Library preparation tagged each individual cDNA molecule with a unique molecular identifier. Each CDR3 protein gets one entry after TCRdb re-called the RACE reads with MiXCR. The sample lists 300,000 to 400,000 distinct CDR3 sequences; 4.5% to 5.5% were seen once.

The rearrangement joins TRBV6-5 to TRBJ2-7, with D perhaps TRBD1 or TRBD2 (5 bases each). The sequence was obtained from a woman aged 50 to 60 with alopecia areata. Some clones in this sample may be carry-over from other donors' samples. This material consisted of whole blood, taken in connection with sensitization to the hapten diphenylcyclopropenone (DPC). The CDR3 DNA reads TGTGCCAGCAGCCATCCGGGGACCAAGGAGCAGTACTTC. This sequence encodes CASSHPGTKEQYF.